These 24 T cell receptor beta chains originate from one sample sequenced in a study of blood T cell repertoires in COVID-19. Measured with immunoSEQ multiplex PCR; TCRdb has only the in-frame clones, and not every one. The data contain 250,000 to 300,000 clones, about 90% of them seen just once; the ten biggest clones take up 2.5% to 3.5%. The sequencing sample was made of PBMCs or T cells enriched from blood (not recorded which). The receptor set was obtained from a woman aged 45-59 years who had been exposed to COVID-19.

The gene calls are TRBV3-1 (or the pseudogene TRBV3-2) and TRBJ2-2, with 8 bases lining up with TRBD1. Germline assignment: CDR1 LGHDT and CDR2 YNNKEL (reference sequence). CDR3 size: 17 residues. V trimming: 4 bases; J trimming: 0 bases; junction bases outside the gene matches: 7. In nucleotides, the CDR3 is TGTGCCAGCAGCCCACAGGGGGGAACCTCGAACACCGGGGAGCTGTTTTTT. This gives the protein CASSPQGGTSNTGELFF.

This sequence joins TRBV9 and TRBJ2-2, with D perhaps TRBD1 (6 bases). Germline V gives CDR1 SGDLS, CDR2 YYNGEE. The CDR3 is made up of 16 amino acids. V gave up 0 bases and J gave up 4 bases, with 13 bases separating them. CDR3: CASSVEQGTGTGELFF. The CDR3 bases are TGTGCCAGCAGCGTAGAACAGGGTACGGGCACCGGGGAGCTGTTTTTT.

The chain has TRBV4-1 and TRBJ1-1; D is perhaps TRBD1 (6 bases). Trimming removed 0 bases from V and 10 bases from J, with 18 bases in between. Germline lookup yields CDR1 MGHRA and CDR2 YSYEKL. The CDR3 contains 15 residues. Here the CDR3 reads CASSQDRGLGQGAFF. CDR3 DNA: TGCGCCAGCAGCCAAGATCGGGGTTTGGGACAAGGAGCTTTCTTT.

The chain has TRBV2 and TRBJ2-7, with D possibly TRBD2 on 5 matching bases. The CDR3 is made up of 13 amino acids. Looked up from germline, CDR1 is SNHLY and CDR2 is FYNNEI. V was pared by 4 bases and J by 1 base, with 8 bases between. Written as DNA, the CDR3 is TGTGCCAGCAGTGGGACTGAGTCCTACGAGCAGTACTTC. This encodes CASSGTESYEQYF.

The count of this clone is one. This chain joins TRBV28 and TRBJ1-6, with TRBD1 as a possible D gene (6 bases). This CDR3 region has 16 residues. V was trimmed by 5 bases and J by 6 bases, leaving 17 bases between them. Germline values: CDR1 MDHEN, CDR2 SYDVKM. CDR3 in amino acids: CASSLQTYRVNSPLHF. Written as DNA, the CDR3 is TGTGCCAGCAGTCTCCAAACATACAGGGTTAATTCACCCCTCCACTTT.

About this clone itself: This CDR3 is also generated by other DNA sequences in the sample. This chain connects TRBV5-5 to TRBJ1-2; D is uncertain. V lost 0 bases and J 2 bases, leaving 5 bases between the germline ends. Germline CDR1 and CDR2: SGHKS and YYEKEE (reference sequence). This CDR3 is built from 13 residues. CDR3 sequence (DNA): TGTGCCAGCAGCTTGGGAGGAAACTATGGCTACACCTTC. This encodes CASSLGGNYGYTF.

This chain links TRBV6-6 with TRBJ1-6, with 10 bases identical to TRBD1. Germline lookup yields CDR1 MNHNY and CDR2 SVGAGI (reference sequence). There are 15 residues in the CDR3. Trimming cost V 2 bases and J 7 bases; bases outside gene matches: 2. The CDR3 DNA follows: TGTGCCAGCAGTTACGGGACAGGGGTCAATTCACCCCTCCACTTT. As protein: CASSYGTGVNSPLHF.

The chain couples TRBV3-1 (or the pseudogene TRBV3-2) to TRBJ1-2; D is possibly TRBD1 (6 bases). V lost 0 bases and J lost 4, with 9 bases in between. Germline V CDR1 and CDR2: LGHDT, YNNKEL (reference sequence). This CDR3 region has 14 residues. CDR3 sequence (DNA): TGTGCCAGCAGCCAAGAAGTAGGGGGCTATGGCTACACCTTC. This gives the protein CASSQEVGGYGYTF.

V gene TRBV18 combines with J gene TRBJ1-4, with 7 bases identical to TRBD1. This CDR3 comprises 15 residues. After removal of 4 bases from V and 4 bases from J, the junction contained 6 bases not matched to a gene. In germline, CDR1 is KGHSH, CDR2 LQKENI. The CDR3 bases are TGTGCCAGCTCACGGGGGACAGCCCTTAATGAAAAACTGTTTTTT. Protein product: CASSRGTALNEKLFF.

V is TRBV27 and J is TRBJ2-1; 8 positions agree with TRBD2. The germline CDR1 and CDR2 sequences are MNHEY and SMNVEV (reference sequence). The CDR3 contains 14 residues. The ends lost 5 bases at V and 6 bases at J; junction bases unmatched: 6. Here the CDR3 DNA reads TGTGCCAGCAGTGGTCGCGCGGGAGGCAATGAGCAGTTCTTC. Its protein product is CASSGRAGGNEQFF.

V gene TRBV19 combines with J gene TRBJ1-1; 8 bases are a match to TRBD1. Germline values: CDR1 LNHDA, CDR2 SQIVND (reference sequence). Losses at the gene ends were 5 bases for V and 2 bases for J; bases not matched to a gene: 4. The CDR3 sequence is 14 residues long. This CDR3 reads CASSEQGVNTEAFF. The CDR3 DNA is TGTGCCAGTAGTGAACAGGGGGTCAACACTGAAGCTTTCTTT.

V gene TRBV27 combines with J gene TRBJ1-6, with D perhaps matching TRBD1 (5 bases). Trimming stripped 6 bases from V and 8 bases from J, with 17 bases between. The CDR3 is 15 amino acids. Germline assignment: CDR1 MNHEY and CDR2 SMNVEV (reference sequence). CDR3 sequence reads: CASSPVGGTDSPLHF. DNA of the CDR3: TGTGCCAGCAGCCCCGTGGGGGGAACGGATTCACCCCTCCACTTT.

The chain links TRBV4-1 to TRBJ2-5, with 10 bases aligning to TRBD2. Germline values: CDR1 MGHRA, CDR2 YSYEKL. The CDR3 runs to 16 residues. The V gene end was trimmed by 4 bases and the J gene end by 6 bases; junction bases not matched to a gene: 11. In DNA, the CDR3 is TGCGCCAGCAGCCGAGCCGAGCGGGGGGGCGGAAAGACCCAGTACTTC. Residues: CASSRAERGGGKTQYF.

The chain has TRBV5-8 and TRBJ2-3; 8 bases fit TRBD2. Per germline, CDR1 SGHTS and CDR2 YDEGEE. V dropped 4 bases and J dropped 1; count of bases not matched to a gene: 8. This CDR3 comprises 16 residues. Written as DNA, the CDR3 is TGTGCCAGCAGCCGAAAACTAGCGGCCCGCACAGATACGCAGTATTTT. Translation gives CASSRKLAARTDTQYF.

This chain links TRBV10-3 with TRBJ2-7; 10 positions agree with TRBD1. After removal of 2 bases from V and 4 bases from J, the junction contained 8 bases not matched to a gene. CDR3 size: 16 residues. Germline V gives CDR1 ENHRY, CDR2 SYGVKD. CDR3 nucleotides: TGTGCCATCAGTGAGCTAGAAGACAGGGGGCTTTACGAGCAGTACTTC. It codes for CAISELEDRGLYEQYF.

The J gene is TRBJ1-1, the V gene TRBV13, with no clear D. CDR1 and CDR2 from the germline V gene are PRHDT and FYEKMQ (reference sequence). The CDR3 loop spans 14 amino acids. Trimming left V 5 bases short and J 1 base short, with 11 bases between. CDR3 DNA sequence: TGTGCCAGCAGCCCCCTAACAGCGAACACTGAAGCTTTCTTT. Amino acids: CASSPLTANTEAFF.

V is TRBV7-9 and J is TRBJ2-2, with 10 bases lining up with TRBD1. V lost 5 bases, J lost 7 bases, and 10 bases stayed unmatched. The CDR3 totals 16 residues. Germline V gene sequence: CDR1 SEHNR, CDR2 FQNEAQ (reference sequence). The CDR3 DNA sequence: TGTGCCAGCAGCCCTTGGACAGGGGGTCTTGACGGGGAGCTGTTTTTT. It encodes CASSPWTGGLDGELFF.

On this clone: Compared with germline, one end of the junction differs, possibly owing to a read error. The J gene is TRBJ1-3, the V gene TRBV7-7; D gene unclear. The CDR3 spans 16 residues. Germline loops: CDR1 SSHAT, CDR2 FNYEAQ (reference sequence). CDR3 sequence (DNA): TGTGCTAGCAGCTTAGGCCCCGGGAGCTCTGGAAACACCATATATTTT. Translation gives CASSLGPGSSGNTIYF. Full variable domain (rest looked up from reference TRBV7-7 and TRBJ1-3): GAGVSQSPRYKVTKRGQDVTLRCDPISSHATLYWYQQALGQGPEFLTYFNYEAQPDKSGLPSDRFSAERPEGSISTLTIQRTEQRDSAMYRCASSLGPGSSGNTIYFGEGSWLTVV.

This CDR3 reads CASSLGGTSGYNEQFF. CDR3 DNA: TGTGCCAGCAGCTTGGGTGGGACTAGCGGCTACAATGAGCAGTTCTTC. The chain recombines TRBV7-2 with TRBJ2-1, with 11 bases aligning to TRBD2. Germline lookup yields CDR1 SGHTA and CDR2 FQGNSA. Trimming removed 3 bases from V and 3 bases from J; junction bases left unmatched: 4. This CDR3 region has 16 residues.

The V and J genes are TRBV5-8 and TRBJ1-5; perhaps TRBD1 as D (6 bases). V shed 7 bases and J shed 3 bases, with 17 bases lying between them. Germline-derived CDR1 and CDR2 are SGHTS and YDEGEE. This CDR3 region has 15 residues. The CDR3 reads CASCPVGAFNQPQHF. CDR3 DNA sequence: TGTGCCAGCTGCCCCGTGGGGGCCTTCAATCAGCCCCAGCATTTT.

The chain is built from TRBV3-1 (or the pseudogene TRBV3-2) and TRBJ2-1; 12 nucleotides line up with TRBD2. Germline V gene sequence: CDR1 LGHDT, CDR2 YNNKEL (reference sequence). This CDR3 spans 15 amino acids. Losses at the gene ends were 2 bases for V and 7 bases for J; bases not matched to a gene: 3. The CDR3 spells CASSQMTSGGNEQFF. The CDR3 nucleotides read TGTGCCAGCAGCCAAATGACTAGCGGGGGTAATGAGCAGTTCTTC.

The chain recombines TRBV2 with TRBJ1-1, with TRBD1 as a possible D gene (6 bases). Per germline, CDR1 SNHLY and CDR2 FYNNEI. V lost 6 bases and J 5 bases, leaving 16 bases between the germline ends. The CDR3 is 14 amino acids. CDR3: CASSGVNRATEAFF. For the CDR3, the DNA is TGTGCCAGCAGCGGAGTTAACAGGGCTACTGAAGCTTTCTTT.

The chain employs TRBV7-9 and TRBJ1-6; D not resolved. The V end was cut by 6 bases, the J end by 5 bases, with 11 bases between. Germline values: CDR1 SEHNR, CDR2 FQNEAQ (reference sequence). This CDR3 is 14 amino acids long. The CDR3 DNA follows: TGTGCCAGCAGGCAACTATTGGATAATTCACCCCTCCACTTT. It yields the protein CASRQLLDNSPLHF.

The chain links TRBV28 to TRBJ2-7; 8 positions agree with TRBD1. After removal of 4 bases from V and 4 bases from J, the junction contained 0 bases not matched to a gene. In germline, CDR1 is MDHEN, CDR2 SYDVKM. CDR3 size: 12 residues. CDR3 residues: CASSWTGYEQYF. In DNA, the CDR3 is TGTGCCAGCAGTTGGACAGGGTACGAGCAGTACTTC.